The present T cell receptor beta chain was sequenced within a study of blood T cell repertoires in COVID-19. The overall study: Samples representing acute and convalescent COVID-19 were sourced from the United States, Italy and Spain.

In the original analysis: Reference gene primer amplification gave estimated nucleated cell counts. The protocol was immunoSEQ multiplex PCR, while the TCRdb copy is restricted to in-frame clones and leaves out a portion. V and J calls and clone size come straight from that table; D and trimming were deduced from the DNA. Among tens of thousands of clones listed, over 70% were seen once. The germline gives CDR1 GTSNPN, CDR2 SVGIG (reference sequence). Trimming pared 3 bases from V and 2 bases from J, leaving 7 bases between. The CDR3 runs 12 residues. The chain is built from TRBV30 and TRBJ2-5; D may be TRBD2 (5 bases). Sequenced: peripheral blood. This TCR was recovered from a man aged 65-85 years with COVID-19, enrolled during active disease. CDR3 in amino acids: CAWSRGQETQYF. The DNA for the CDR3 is TGTGCCTGGAGCCGGGGACAAGAGACCCAGTACTTC.